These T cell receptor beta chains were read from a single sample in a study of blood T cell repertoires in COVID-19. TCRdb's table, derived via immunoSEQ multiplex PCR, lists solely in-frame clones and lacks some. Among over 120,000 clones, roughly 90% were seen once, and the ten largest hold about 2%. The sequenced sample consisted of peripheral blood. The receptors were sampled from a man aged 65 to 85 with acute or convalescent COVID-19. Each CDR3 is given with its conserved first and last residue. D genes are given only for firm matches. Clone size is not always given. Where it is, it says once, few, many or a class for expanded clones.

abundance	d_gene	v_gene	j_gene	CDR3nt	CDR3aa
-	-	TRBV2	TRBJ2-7	TGTGCCAGCAGGATAGAGACCTACGAGCAGTACTTC	CASRIETYEQYF
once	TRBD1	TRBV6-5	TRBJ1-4	TGTGCCAGCAGCCGGACAGGGAGGGGGGAAAAACTGTTTTTT	CASSRTGRGEKLFF
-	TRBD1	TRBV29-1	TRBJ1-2	TGCAGCGTAAGGGGACAGGGCTCAGGGGGTTATGGCTACACCTTC	CSVRGQGSGGYGYTF
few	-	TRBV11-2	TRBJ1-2	TGTGCCAGCAGCTCGTTGGAGGCGGCCTATGGCTACACCTTC	CASSSLEAAYGYTF
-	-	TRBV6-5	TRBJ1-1	TGTGCCAGCAGTTACGATCGAGGGCAGAACACTGAAGCTTTCTTT	CASSYDRGQNTEAFF
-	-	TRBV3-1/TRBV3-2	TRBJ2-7	TGTGCCAGCAGCCGTCAAACAGGGACCGACGAGCAGTACTTC	CASSRQTGTDEQYF
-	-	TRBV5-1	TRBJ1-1	TGCGCCAGCAGCTTTATGGGCCTTGGTGAAGCTTTCTTT	CASSFMGLGEAFF
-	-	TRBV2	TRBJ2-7	TGTGCCAGCAGTGAACAGGGCCCCTACGAGCAGTACTTC	CASSEQGPYEQYF
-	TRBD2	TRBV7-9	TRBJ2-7	TGTGCCAGCAGCCCCCTGACTAGCGGATCCTACGAGCAGTACTTC	CASSPLTSGSYEQYF
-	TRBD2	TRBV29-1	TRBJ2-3	TGCAGCGGCGGGCTAGCGGGAGCCGATACGCAGTATTTT	CSGGLAGADTQYF
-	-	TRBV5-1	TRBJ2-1	TGCGCCAGCAGCTTACTAGCTGGGGGAAACAATGAGCAGTTCTTC	CASSLLAGGNNEQFF
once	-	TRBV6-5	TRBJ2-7	TGTGCCAGCAGTCGCAACGGGGAGCAGTACTTC	CASSRNGEQYF
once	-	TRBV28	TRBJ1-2	TGTGCCAGCAGTTCGGGAGACAACTATGGCTACACCTTC	CASSSGDNYGYTF
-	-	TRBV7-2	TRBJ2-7	TGTGCCAGCAGCCTGTCGTCCGAAAGCCCGTACGAGCAGTACTTC	CASSLSSESPYEQYF
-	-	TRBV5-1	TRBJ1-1	TGCGCCAGCAGCTTGGAATCACAGGGATGGACTGAAGCTTTCTTT	CASSLESQGWTEAFF
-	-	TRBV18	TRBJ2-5	TGTGCCAGCTCACCACCGGGCTCGGGGGAGACCCAGTACTTC	CASSPPGSGETQYF
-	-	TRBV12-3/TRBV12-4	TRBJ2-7	TGTGCCAGCAGCATAACTTTGTACGAGCAGTACTTC	CASSITLYEQYF
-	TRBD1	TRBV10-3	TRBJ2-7	TGTGCCATCAGGGACGACGGGACAGGGGTCCACGAGCAGTACTTC	CAIRDDGTGVHEQYF
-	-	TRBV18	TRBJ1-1	TGTGCCAGCTCACCAAGGCAGGGCTGGGAAACTGAAGCTTTCTTT	CASSPRQGWETEAFF
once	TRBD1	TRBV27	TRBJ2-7	TGTGCCAGCAGGTTGACAGGGTCCTACGAGCAGTACTTC	CASRLTGSYEQYF